Presented here are 15 T cell receptor beta chains from one specimen sequenced in a study of T cell repertoires in cytomegalovirus infection. TCRdb itself ran the reads through MiXCR, one entry per CDR3 protein. This table has 300,000 to 400,000 distinct CDR3 sequences, under 35% appearing once. These receptors' antigens are unknown. The sequences come from cultured PBMCs, collected from culture after CMV antigen stimulation. The receptors derive from a human donor in good health (CMV status not recorded). Some clones in this sample may be carry-over from other donors' samples.

This clonotype was observed a handful of times. CDR3 region: CASSLGSRLAGAHNEQFF. CDR3 DNA: TGTGCCAGCAGCTTAGGATCGCGGCTAGCGGGGGCCCACAATGAGCAGTTCTTC. The chain employs TRBV11-2 and TRBJ2-1; 10 bases line up with TRBD2. From germline, CDR1 is SGHAT and CDR2 FQNNGV. There are 18 residues in the CDR3. V trimming: 1 base; J trimming: 5 bases; junction bases outside the gene matches: 11.

Remarks on this clonotype: The junction departs from germline at one end; a sequencing error may be responsible. This chain uses TRBV7-8 with TRBJ2-1; no firm D call. Germline V gives CDR1 SGHVS, CDR2 FQNEAQ. The CDR3 covers 13 residues. The CDR3 is CACSLAEDNEQFF. In DNA form, the CDR3 reads TGTGCCTGCAGCTTAGCCGAGGACAATGAGCAGTTCTTC.

This chain connects TRBV11-2 to TRBJ2-1, with 10 bases matching TRBD2. V was clipped by 3 bases and J by 4 bases; unmatched bases: 3. CDR1 is SGHAT, CDR2 FQNNGV, per germline. This CDR3 has 15 residues. CDR3 in DNA: TGTGCCAGCAGCTTCCTAGCGGGAGAGTACAATGAGCAGTTCTTC. It is translated as CASSFLAGEYNEQFF.

This chain connects TRBV7-6 to TRBJ2-5, with 8 bases matching TRBD2. CDR3 length equals 16 residues. V dropped 4 bases and J dropped 4; count of bases not matched to a gene: 11. Germline V gene sequence: CDR1 SGHVS, CDR2 FNYEAQ. The CDR3 loop is CASSSSSGVGGETQYF. Here the CDR3 DNA reads TGTGCCAGCAGCTCCAGTAGCGGGGTCGGAGGAGAGACCCAGTACTTC.

This clonotype has more than one count but fewer than ten. This chain links TRBV27 with TRBJ1-2; D remains ambiguous. There are 14 residues in the CDR3. Germline V lookup: CDR1 MNHEY, CDR2 SMNVEV (reference sequence). Trimming took off 4 bases at V and 6 bases at J, with 15 bases between the two ends. The CDR3 is CASSSPGPLNGYTF. CDR3 nucleotide sequence: TGTGCCAGCAGTTCCCCAGGCCCCCTCAATGGCTACACCTTC.

The V gene is TRBV7-3, the J gene TRBJ2-1; D perhaps matches TRBD2 (5 bases). This CDR3 has 15 residues. Between the trimmed V and J ends, which lost 6 bases and 0 bases, there was a span of 12 bases. Germline V CDR1 and CDR2: SGHTA, FQGTGA. CDR3 nucleotides: TGTGCCAGCAGTCGTGACTACTTCTCCTACAATGAGCAGTTCTTC. Protein: CASSRDYFSYNEQFF.

J is TRBJ1-2 and V is TRBV12-3 or TRBV12-4, with D possibly TRBD1 on 5 matching bases. The V end lost 2 bases, the J end lost 9 bases, and 13 bases lay between the germline ends. The CDR3 covers 13 residues. The CDR3 DNA reads as TGTGCCAGCAGTTTAACCAGGGTCAAAAGCTACACCTTC. Translated, it gives CASSLTRVKSYTF.

The chain employs TRBV29-1 and TRBJ1-3, with D perhaps matching TRBD1 (6 bases). Trimming removed 7 bases from V and 4 bases from J, with 14 bases in between. Germline CDR1 SQVTM, CDR2 ANQGSEA. The length of the CDR3 is 13 residues. The chain's CDR3 is CSASGHNGNTIYF. The DNA for the CDR3 is TGCAGCGCCTCGGGACATAACGGAAACACCATATATTTT.

This clonotype was found a few times. The chain links TRBV12-3 or TRBV12-4 to TRBJ2-7; the D gene could be TRBD1 or TRBD2 (5 bases each). The CDR3 totals 14 residues. Trimming cost V 6 bases and J 2 bases, with 14 bases left between them. CDR3 in amino acids: CASRGDGVAYEQYF. The CDR3 coding sequence is TGTGCCAGCAGGGGGGACGGAGTTGCCTACGAGCAGTACTTC.

This clonotype was recorded a few times. The J gene is TRBJ1-1, the V gene TRBV6-5; 7 positions agree with TRBD1. Germline V gives CDR1 MNHEY, CDR2 SVGAGI. This CDR3 has 17 residues. With V trimmed by 5 bases and J by 5 bases, 17 bases remained unmatched. CDR3: CASSPLSRDRGGTEAFF. The CDR3 DNA sequence: TGTGCCAGCAGTCCACTGTCCAGGGACAGAGGGGGAACTGAAGCTTTCTTT.

This clonotype has more than one count but fewer than ten. V is TRBV28 and J is TRBJ2-1; the match to TRBD2 covers 9 bases. This CDR3 region has 14 residues. V was clipped by 7 bases and J by 10 bases; unmatched bases: 11. CDR1 is MDHEN, CDR2 SYDVKM, per germline. The CDR3: CASIADSGRIEQFF. As DNA, the CDR3 is TGTGCCAGCATAGCGGATAGCGGGAGAATCGAGCAGTTCTTC. Drawing the rest from reference TRBV28 and TRBJ2-1, the complete variable domain is DVKVTQSSRYLVKRTGEKVFLECVQDMDHENMFWYRQDPGLGLRLIYFSYDVKMKEKGDIPEGYSVSREKKERFSLILESASTNQTSMYLCASIADSGRIEQFFGPGTRLTVL.

In this sample, this clonotype turned up a few times. The chain carries TRBV24-1 and TRBJ2-1; 10 bases match TRBD2. The CDR3 spans 14 residues. V lost 4 bases and J lost 6; bases outside the gene matches: 2. Per germline, CDR1 KGHDR and CDR2 SFDVKD. CDR3 sequence reads: CATSESGRANEQFF. The DNA of the CDR3 is TGTGCCACCAGTGAAAGCGGGAGGGCCAATGAGCAGTTCTTC.

In this sample, this clonotype turned up many times. At one boundary the junction diverges from the germline segment, which might be a read error. V and J are TRBV7-9 and TRBJ2-1; TRBD2 aligns across 13 bases. CDR1 and CDR2 (germline): SEHNR, FQNEAQ (reference sequence). The length of the CDR3 is 19 residues. CDR3 amino acids: CASSPKGVGLAGSFNEQFF. In DNA, the CDR3 is TGTGCCAGCAGCCCCAAGGGGGTGGGACTAGCGGGATCCTTCAATGAGCAGTTCTTC.

This clonotype was counted only a few times. The CDR3 DNA sequence: TGTGCCAGCAGTTCCAAGAACACTGAAGCTTTCTTT. Translated: CASSSKNTEAFF. The V and J genes are TRBV6-5 and TRBJ1-1; no firm D call. CDR1 MNHEY and CDR2 SVGAGI come from the germline V gene. CDR3 length equals 12 residues. The V and J ends lost 4 bases and 1 base respectively, with 4 bases between them.

The chain uses TRBV6-1 and TRBJ2-3; D is possibly TRBD2 (6 bases). CDR1 MNHNS and CDR2 SASEGT come from the germline V gene. This CDR3 has 13 residues. V lost 7 bases to trimming and J lost 4 bases, with 12 bases between them. The CDR3 DNA is TGTGCCAGCACCGGGGGTTTGGCAGATACGCAGTATTTT. Its translation is CASTGGLADTQYF.